This TCR beta chain emerged from a study of control samples from healthy donors and cancer patients. The ends were cut back, 1 base at V and 0 bases at J, with 6 bases in the middle. The CDR3 loop spans 14 amino acids. Germline V gene data show CDR1 as SEHNR and CDR2 as FQNEAQ (reference sequence). As concerns this clone: The sample holds other DNA sequences that translate to the same CDR3.

TCRdb keeps only in-frame clones here, not all; method: immunoSEQ multiplex PCR. The table has about 150,000 clones, about 94% seen once. Specimen: blood. The chain carries TRBV7-9 and TRBJ1-1; a possible D gene is TRBD1 (5 bases). This TCR derives from a woman in her thirties or forties in good health. As DNA, the CDR3 is TGTGCCAGCAGCTTAGAGGGGTTGAACACTGAAGCTTTCTTT. Translated: CASSLEGLNTEAFF. Based on the CDR3 plus reference TRBV7-9 and TRBJ1-1, the full variable domain is DTGVSQNPRHKITKRGQNVTFRCDPISEHNRLYWYRQTLGQGPEFLTYFQNEAQLEKSRLLSDRFSAERPKGSFSTLEIQRTEQGDSAMYLCASSLEGLNTEAFFGQGTRLTVV.